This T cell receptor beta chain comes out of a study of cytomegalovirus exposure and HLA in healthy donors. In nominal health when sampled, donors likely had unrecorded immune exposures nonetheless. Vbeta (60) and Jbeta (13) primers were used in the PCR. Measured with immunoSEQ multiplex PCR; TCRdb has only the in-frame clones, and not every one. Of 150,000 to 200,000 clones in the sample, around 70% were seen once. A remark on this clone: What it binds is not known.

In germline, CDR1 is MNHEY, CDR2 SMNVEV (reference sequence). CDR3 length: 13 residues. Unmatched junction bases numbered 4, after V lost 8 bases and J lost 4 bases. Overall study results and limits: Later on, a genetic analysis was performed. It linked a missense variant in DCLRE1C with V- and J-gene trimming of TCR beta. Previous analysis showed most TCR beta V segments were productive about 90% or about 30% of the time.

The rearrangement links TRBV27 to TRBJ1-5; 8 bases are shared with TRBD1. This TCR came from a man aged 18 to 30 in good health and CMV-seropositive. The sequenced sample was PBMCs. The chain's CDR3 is CASADRENQPQHF. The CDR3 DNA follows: TGTGCCAGCGCGGACAGGGAAAATCAGCCCCAGCATTTT.